This T cell receptor (beta chain) comes out of a study of T cell changes during pregnancy in multiple sclerosis. Method: immunoSEQ multiplex PCR; TCRdb's copy keeps in-frame clones and lacks some. The sample consists of about 92,000 clones, around 92% of them appearing once. Between the trimmed V and J ends, which lost 1 base and 4 bases, there was a span of 11 bases. The length of the CDR3 is 15 residues. CDR1 SNHLY and CDR2 FYNNEI come from the germline V gene. The genes are TRBV2 and TRBJ1-3, with TRBD1 as a possible D gene (6 bases). Specimen: peripheral blood, collected in the first trimester of pregnancy. The TCR comes from a female donor with multiple sclerosis, enrolled in a pregnancy study. CDR3 residues: CASSEDRARGNTIYF. CDR3 nucleotide sequence: TGTGCCAGCAGTGAAGACAGGGCGAGGGGAAACACCATATATTTT.